This TCR beta chain originates from a study of T cells in Graves' hyperthyroidism and ophthalmopathy. Amplification of TCR beta CDR3 regions was performed using RNA transcripts as template. HTBI primers were used for first-round RT-PCR of the TCR CDR3. TCRdb ran MiXCR on the multiplex PCR reads and lists one entry per CDR3 protein. Here the sample spans 300,000 to 450,000 distinct CDR3 sequences, approximately 14% being singletons. CDR3 length equals 16 residues. J was trimmed by 7 bases and V by 0 bases; bases with no gene match: 5. CDR1 is LGHNA and CDR2 is YNFKEQ in the germline V gene. The TCR originated in a young woman with Graves' hyperthyroidism that later progressed to Graves' ophthalmopathy. The sequencing input was blood. The chain carries TRBV4-2 and TRBJ2-1, with TRBD2 identical over 11 bases. The CDR3: CASSQELAGALNEQFF. CDR3 coding DNA: TGTGCCAGCAGCCAAGAACTAGCGGGAGCGTTGAATGAGCAGTTCTTC.